This TCR beta chain was identified in a study of OX40 agonist ivuxolimab in advanced cancers. The length of the CDR3 is 15 residues. V shed 4 bases and J 2 bases; nucleotides not matched to a gene: 4. Germline V gene data show CDR1 as SGHRS and CDR2 as YFSETQ. Libraries were prepared by immunoSEQ multiplex PCR; TCRdb keeps only in-frame clonotypes and omits some of them. Here the sample spans tens of thousands of clones, more than 80% being singletons. Sequencing used CD4+ or CD8+ T cells sorted from blood, obtained in a trial of the OX40 agonist ivuxolimab. The clonotype comes from an adult with an advanced solid tumor such as melanoma, head and neck, liver or kidney cancer. This rearrangement joins TRBV5-1 to TRBJ2-3, with TRBD2 identical over 10 bases. CDR3 loop: CASSRLAGVTDTQYF. CDR3 in DNA: TGCGCCAGCAGCCGTCTAGCGGGGGTCACAGATACGCAGTATTTT.